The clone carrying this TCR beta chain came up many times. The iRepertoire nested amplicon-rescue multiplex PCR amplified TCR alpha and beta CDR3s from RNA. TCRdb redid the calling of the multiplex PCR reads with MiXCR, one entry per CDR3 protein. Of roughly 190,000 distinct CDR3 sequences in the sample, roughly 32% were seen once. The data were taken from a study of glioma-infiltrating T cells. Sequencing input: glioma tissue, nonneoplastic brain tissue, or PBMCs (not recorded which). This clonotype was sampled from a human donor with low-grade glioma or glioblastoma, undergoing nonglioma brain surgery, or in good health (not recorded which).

CDR3 nucleotides: TGTGCCACCAGCAGAGAACAGGGTGAAAAACAGCCCCAGCATTTT. Protein sequence: CATSREQGEKQPQHF. The chain combines TRBV15 with TRBJ1-5; a weak D match, TRBD1 (6 bases). Germline loops: CDR1 LNHNV, CDR2 YYDKDF (reference sequence). This CDR3 has 15 residues. Trimming pared 0 bases from V and 7 bases from J, leaving 13 bases between.